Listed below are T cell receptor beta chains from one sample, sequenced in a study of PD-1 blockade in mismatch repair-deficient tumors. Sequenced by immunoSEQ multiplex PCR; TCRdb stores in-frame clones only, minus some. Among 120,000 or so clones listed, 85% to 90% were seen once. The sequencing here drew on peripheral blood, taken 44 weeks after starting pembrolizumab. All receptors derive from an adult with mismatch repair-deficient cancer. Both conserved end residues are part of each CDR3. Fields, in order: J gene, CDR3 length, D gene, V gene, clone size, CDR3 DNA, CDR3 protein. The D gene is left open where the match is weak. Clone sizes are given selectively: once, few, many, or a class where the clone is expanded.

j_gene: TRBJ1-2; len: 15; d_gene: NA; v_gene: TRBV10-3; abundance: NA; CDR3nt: TGTGCCATCAGTGAGTCTGAGGTTATTAACTATGGCTACACCTTC; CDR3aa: CAISESEVINYGYTF
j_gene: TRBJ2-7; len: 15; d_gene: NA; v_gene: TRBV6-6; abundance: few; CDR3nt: TGTGCCAGCAGTTACGCGGGGAGCGACTCCTACGAGCAGTACTTC; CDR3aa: CASSYAGSDSYEQYF
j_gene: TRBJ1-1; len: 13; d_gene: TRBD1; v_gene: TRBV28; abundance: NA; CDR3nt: TGTGCCAGCAGTTTTCTCAGGGGGCGGGAAGCTTTCTTT; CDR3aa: CASSFLRGREAFF
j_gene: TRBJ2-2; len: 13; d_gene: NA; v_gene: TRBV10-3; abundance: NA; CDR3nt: TGTGCCATCAGTGATCAGAACACCGGGGAGCTGTTTTTT; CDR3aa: CAISDQNTGELFF
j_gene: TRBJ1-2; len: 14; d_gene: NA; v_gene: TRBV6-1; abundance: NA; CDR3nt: TGTGCCTCAAAAAGGGGCAGGGAGCTCTATGGCTACACCTTC; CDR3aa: CASKRGRELYGYTF
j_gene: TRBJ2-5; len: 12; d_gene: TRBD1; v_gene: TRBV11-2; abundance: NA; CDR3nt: TGTGCCAGCAGCCGACAGGGCGAGACCCAGTACTTC; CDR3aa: CASSRQGETQYF
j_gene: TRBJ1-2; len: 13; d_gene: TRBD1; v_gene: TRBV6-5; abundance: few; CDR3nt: TGTGCCAGCACAAAGACAGGGCGCCGGAGCTACACCTTC; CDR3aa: CASTKTGRRSYTF
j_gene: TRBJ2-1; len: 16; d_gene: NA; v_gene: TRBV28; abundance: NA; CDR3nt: TGTGCCAGCAGCACCTTAAAGCGGGCATCCTACAATGAGCAGTTCTTC; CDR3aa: CASSTLKRASYNEQFF
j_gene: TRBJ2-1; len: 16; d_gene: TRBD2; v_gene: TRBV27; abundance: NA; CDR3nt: TGTGCCAGCAGTTCCCCCGGACTAGTCTCCTACAATGAGCAGTTCTTC; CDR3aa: CASSSPGLVSYNEQFF
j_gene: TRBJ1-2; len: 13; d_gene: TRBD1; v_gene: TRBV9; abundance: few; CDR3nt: TGTGCCAGCAGCGTTACAGGGGCCTATGGCTACACCTTC; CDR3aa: CASSVTGAYGYTF
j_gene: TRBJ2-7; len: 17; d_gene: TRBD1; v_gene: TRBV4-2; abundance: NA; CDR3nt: TGTGCCAGCAGCCAAGACTTGTTCCTGGGACAGGGCGACGAGCAGTACTTC; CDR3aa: CASSQDLFLGQGDEQYF
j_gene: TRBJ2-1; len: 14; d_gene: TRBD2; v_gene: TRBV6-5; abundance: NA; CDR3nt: TGTGCCAGCGGGGGGGGAGGCTCCTACAATGAGCAGTTCTTC; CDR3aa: CASGGGGSYNEQFF
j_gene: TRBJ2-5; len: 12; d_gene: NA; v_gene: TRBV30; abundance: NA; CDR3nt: TGTGCCTGGATTCGGGACTCGGGGACCCAGTACTTC; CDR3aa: CAWIRDSGTQYF
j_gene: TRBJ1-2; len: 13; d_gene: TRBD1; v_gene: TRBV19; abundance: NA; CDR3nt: TGTGCCACTGGACAGGGGATTTACTATGGCTACACCTTC; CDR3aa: CATGQGIYYGYTF
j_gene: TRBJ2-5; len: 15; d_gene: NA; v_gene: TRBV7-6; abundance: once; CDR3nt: TGTGCCAGCAGCTTAGGTGCCGGGGTTTGGGAGACCCAGTACTTC; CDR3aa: CASSLGAGVWETQYF
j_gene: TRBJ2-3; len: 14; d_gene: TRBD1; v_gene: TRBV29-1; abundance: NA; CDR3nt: TGCAGCGTTGAAGGGGACAGGGGGTGGAATACGCAGTATTTT; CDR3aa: CSVEGDRGWNTQYF
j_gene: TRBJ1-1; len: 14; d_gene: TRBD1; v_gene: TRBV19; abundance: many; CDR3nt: TGTGCCAGTAGTATGGGGACAGGGAACACTGAAGCTTTCTTT; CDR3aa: CASSMGTGNTEAFF
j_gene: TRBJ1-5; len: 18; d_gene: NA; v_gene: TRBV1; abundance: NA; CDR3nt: TGCACCAGCACCCTGGACAGGGGAGAGGGGAGAGTCAATCAGCCCCAGCATTTT; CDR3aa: CTSTLDRGEGRVNQPQHF
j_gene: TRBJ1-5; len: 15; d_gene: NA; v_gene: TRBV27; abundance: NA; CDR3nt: TGTGCCAGCAGTTGGAACCCCTATAGCAATCAGCCCCAGCATTTT; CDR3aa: CASSWNPYSNQPQHF
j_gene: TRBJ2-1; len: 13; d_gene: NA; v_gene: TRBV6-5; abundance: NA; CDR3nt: TGTGCCAGCAGGCCACCCCTAGTCAATGAGCAGTTCTTC; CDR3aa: CASRPPLVNEQFF
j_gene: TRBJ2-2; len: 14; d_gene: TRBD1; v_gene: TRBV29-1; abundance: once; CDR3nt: TGCAGCGCGAAGGACAGGGGGCTGACCGGGGAGCTGTTTTTT; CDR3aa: CSAKDRGLTGELFF
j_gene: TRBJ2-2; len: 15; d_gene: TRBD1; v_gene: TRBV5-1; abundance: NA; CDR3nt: TGCGCCAGCAGCGACGGGACAGAGAACACCGGGGAGCTGTTTTTT; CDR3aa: CASSDGTENTGELFF
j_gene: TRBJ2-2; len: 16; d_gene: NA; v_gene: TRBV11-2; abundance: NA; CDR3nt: TGTGCCAGCAGCTTACCCCCTCAGGGGAGGGCCGGGGAGCTGTTTTTT; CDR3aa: CASSLPPQGRAGELFF
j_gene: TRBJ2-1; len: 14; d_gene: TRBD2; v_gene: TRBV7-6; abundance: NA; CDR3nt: TGTGCCAGCAGCTTAGGGGGACTAGCGGGGGAGCAGTTCTTC; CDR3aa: CASSLGGLAGEQFF